A single sample is the source of the 25 T cell receptor beta chains below, sequenced in a study of OX40 agonist ivuxolimab in advanced cancers. Here immunoSEQ multiplex PCR was the method, and the copy in TCRdb shows in-frame clones only, minus some. The sample includes some 57,000 clones, more than 70% of them seen just once. Material: CD4+ or CD8+ T cells sorted from blood, obtained in a trial of the OX40 agonist ivuxolimab. The receptor source for this set is an adult with an advanced solid tumor such as melanoma, head and neck, liver or kidney cancer.

The CDR3: CASSLLADHPDTQYF. CDR3 DNA: TGTGCCAGCAGCTTACTAGCGGACCACCCAGATACGCAGTATTTT. The chain couples TRBV5-6 to TRBJ2-3, with 8 bases identical to TRBD2. V was clipped by 2 bases and J by 4 bases; unmatched bases: 6. The CDR3 loop spans 15 amino acids. CDR1 SGHDT and CDR2 YYEEEE come from the germline V gene.

This clone was counted once. This rearrangement joins TRBV28 to TRBJ2-4; D tentatively fits TRBD1 or TRBD2 (6 bases each). Germline CDR1 MDHEN, CDR2 SYDVKM. The CDR3 has 16 residues. V gave up 6 bases and J gave up 4 bases, with 19 bases separating them. The DNA for the CDR3 is TGTGCCAGCAGAGGTTTGGGGGGCGTTGTGAAAAACATTCAGTACTTC. This encodes CASRGLGGVVKNIQYF.

The chain combines TRBV7-2 with TRBJ2-7; 7 nucleotides agree with TRBD1. This CDR3 region has 15 residues. Trimming took 2 bases from V and 1 from J; bases not matched to a gene: 5. Germline-derived CDR1 and CDR2 are SGHTA and FQGNSA. The CDR3 DNA reads TGTGCCAGCAGCTTAAGGGGGCGTAAATCCTACGAGCAGTACTTC. It specifies CASSLRGRKSYEQYF.

The CDR3 loop is CASTLGTEAFF. Here the CDR3 DNA reads TGTGCCAGCACCTTGGGGACTGAAGCTTTCTTT. V gene TRBV7-9 combines with J gene TRBJ1-1; D unclear. Per germline, CDR1 SEHNR and CDR2 FQNEAQ (reference sequence). The length of the CDR3 is 11 residues. Between the trimmed V and J ends, which lost 7 bases and 5 bases, there was a span of 8 bases.

V usage is TRBV4-2 and J usage is TRBJ2-4; D uncertain. This CDR3 comprises 15 residues. Germline V lookup: CDR1 LGHNA, CDR2 YNFKEQ. Trimming shortened V by 0 bases and J by 2 bases, and 8 bases separated the two germline ends. The CDR3 coding sequence is TGTGCCAGCAGCCAAGAGAGTATGCCCAAAAACATTCAGTACTTC. It yields the protein CASSQESMPKNIQYF.

This chain uses TRBV7-2 with TRBJ2-5; TRBD2 might be the D (6 bases). The germline V gene encodes CDR1 SGHTA and CDR2 FQGNSA. This CDR3 spans 15 amino acids. Trimming left V 5 bases short and J 4 bases short, with 17 bases between. DNA for the CDR3: TGTGCCAGCAGCCCCTCAGCGGGCTGGTCAGAGACCCAGTACTTC. Translated, it gives CASSPSAGWSETQYF. The complete variable domain, with remaining parts taken from reference TRBV7-2 and TRBJ2-5, reads GAGVSQSPSNKVTEKGKDVELRCDPISGHTALYWYRQSLGQGLEFLIYFQGNSAPDKSGLPSDRFSAERTGGSVSTLTIQRTQQEDSAVYLCASSPSAGWSETQYFGPGTRLLVL.

V is TRBV19 and J is TRBJ1-2; unclear D gene. Germline CDR1 and CDR2: LNHDA and SQIVND (reference sequence). V dropped 8 bases and J dropped 6 bases, with 10 bases sitting between them. This CDR3 has 11 amino acids. This CDR3 is CASQDLDGYTF. In nucleotides, the CDR3 is TGTGCCAGTCAGGATTTGGATGGCTACACCTTC.

This chain links TRBV11-2 with TRBJ1-1; the D gene is possibly TRBD1 (6 bases). Germline V lookup: CDR1 SGHAT, CDR2 FQNNGV. Trimming removed 6 bases from V and 3 bases from J, with 14 bases in between. CDR3 length: 14 amino acids. CDR3 in DNA: TGTGCCAGCAGGGTACAGGGCAGGGACACTGAAGCTTTCTTT. The encoded protein is CASRVQGRDTEAFF. Looking up the rest from reference TRBV11-2 and TRBJ1-1 gives the full variable domain: EAGVAQSPRYKIIEKRQSVAFWCNPISGHATLYWYQQILGQGPKLLIQFQNNGVVDDSQLPKDRFSAERLKGVDSTLKIQPAKLEDSAVYLCASRVQGRDTEAFFGQGTRLTVV.

V usage is TRBV7-6 and J usage is TRBJ2-7; perhaps TRBD1 as D (6 bases). The CDR3 is 15 residues long. Trimming left V 1 base short and J 3 bases short, with 13 bases between. Per germline, CDR1 SGHVS and CDR2 FNYEAQ. CDR3 region: CASSLVRDTSYEQYF. Written as DNA, the CDR3 is TGTGCCAGCAGCTTAGTTCGGGACACCAGCTACGAGCAGTACTTC.

This clone has more than one count but fewer than ten. The chain is built from TRBV14 and TRBJ2-7; D is unclear. Trimming pared 6 bases from V and 3 bases from J, leaving 15 bases between. From germline, CDR1 is SGHDN and CDR2 FVKESK. The CDR3 extends over 14 amino acids. CDR3 amino acids: CASSHLDVRYEQYF. As DNA, the CDR3 is TGTGCCAGCAGTCACTTGGACGTCCGCTACGAGCAGTACTTC.

This chain joins TRBV28 and TRBJ2-5; the D call may be TRBD1 or TRBD2 (5 bases each). The CDR3 contains 14 residues. V was cut by 6 bases and J by 7 bases, with 18 bases left in between. Germline CDR1 MDHEN, CDR2 SYDVKM. In DNA form, the CDR3 reads TGTGCCAGCAGGAACCCGGGACGTTCGGGGACCCAGTACTTC. Translated, it gives CASRNPGRSGTQYF.

The chain links TRBV6-5 to TRBJ1-2; D unclear. Germline CDR1 MNHEY, CDR2 SVGAGI. The CDR3 runs 15 residues. V was cut by 10 bases and J by 0 bases, with 18 bases left in between. CDR3 sequence reads: CAISRSQRSNYGYTF. The CDR3 DNA follows: TGTGCCATCTCACGATCCCAGCGGTCTAACTATGGCTACACCTTC.

This clone came up once. V gene TRBV29-1 combines with J gene TRBJ1-5, with a tentative D call TRBD1 (6 bases). The germline gives CDR1 SQVTM, CDR2 ANQGSEA. There are 13 residues in the CDR3. Trimming pared 7 bases from V and 9 bases from J, leaving 19 bases between. The DNA for the CDR3 is TGCAGCGCTGGGACGGACAGATGGGGGCCCCAGCATTTT. It is translated as CSAGTDRWGPQHF.

DNA of the CDR3: TGTGCCAGCAGTTACCTCGGGGTCGCGGAAGAGGGTGAAGCTTTCTTT. Translation: CASSYLGVAEEGEAFF. The rearrangement uses TRBV6-5 and TRBJ1-1; D gene uncertain. The germline V and J ends were trimmed by 2 bases and 7 bases, with 20 bases remaining between them. The CDR3 totals 16 residues. Germline CDR1 reads MNHEY; CDR2 reads SVGAGI.

As for this clone: A much larger clone sits a single nucleotide away, making a read error possible. Within the sample, other DNA sequences also encode this same CDR3. This CDR3 reads CSARETAQGTF. DNA for the CDR3: TGCAGTGCTAGAGAAACGGCTCAAGGAACCTTC. The chain uses TRBV20-1 and TRBJ1-2, with D hard to call. The length of the CDR3 is 11 residues. Germline V CDR1 and CDR2: DFQATT, SNEGSKA (reference sequence). The ends were cut back, 0 bases at V and 14 bases at J, with 13 bases in the middle.

V usage is TRBV5-5 and J usage is TRBJ2-7; D not resolved. CDR1 and CDR2 (germline): SGHKS, YYEKEE (reference sequence). This CDR3 region has 15 residues. The V end was cut by 1 base, the J end by 0 bases, with 11 bases between. The CDR3 nucleotides read TGTGCCAGCAGCTTGAGACGGGTCCTCTCCTACGAGCAGTACTTC. As protein: CASSLRRVLSYEQYF.

The table lists this clone with a few counts. The rearrangement uses TRBV19 and TRBJ2-1; 14 bases match TRBD2. With 1 base clipped from V and 9 bases from J, the junction kept 8 bases outside the gene matches. The CDR3 has 17 residues. Germline lookup yields CDR1 LNHDA and CDR2 SQIVND (reference sequence). The CDR3 sequence: CASSIARGTSGSGEQFF. For the CDR3, the DNA is TGTGCCAGTAGTATAGCACGAGGGACTAGCGGGAGTGGTGAGCAGTTCTTC. The entire variable domain, with the rest obtained from reference TRBV19 and TRBJ2-1, is as follows: DGGITQSPKYLFRKEGQNVTLSCEQNLNHDAMYWYRQDPGQGLRLIYYSQIVNDFQKGDIAEGYSVSREKKESFPLTVTSAQKNPTAFYLCASSIARGTSGSGEQFFGPGTRLTVL.

The chain couples TRBV27 to TRBJ2-7, with unresolved D. The V and J ends lost 2 bases and 4 bases respectively, with 18 bases between them. This CDR3 region has 16 residues. Germline CDR1 and CDR2: MNHEY and SMNVEV (reference sequence). The CDR3 nucleotides read TGTGCCAGCAGTTTAGCTGGCAGAGTAGGTGATTACGAGCAGTACTTC. The encoded protein is CASSLAGRVGDYEQYF.

The rearrangement uses TRBV5-3 and TRBJ2-7; 7 bases agree with TRBD2. TRBV5-3 is placed among ORFs of uncertain function. V was clipped by 0 bases and J by 3 bases; unmatched bases: 9. This CDR3 has 16 amino acids. CDR3 amino acids: CARSLATRERVYEQYF. The CDR3 DNA reads as TGTGCCAGAAGCTTGGCCACGCGGGAGCGAGTCTACGAGCAGTACTTC.

The chain combines TRBV11-3 with TRBJ2-2, with TRBD1 matching over 8 bases. Germline V gene data show CDR1 as SGHNT and CDR2 as YENEEA. The CDR3 is 14 residues long. Germline trimming cut 5 bases from V and 5 bases from J; bases unmatched to any gene: 4. CDR3 loop: CASSRTGITGELFF. CDR3 nucleotide sequence: TGTGCCAGCAGCCGGACAGGGATAACCGGGGAGCTGTTTTTT.

This clone appeared a few times. V and J are TRBV18 and TRBJ2-7, with D possibly being TRBD1 or TRBD2 (6 bases each). The ends were cut back, 0 bases at V and 4 bases at J, with 16 bases in the middle. The CDR3 covers 16 residues. Germline assignment: CDR1 KGHSH and CDR2 LQKENI. The CDR3 DNA is TGTGCCAGCTCACCACCCTCAGCGGAGGGGGTTTACGAGCAGTACTTC. Its protein product is CASSPPSAEGVYEQYF. The full variable domain, in which reference TRBV18 and TRBJ2-7 provide the parts outside the CDR3, is NAGVMQNPRHLVRRRGQEARLRCSPMKGHSHVYWYRQLPEEGLKFMVYLQKENIIDESGMPKERFSAEFPKEGPSILRIQQVVRGDSAAYFCASSPPSAEGVYEQYFGPGTRLTVT.

This chain's CDR3 is CASSSQTSGSVSDTDTQYF. The CDR3 nucleotides read TGCGCCAGCAGCTCCCAGACTAGCGGGAGCGTATCCGACACAGATACGCAGTATTTT. The chain couples TRBV5-1 to TRBJ2-3; 12 bases are shared with TRBD2. Trimming removed 3 bases from V and 2 bases from J; junction bases left unmatched: 13. Germline CDR1 SGHRS, CDR2 YFSETQ. This CDR3 comprises 19 residues.

The chain couples TRBV23-1 to TRBJ1-2; TRBD1 might be the D (6 bases). TRBV23-1 is noted as an ORF with a role that remains uncertain. CDR3 size: 16 residues. The V and J ends lost 6 bases and 0 bases respectively, with 17 bases between them. This CDR3 is CASRGGRSQSNYGYTF. The CDR3 DNA reads TGCGCCAGCAGAGGGGGGCGAAGTCAATCTAACTATGGCTACACCTTC.

The genes are TRBV5-5 and TRBJ1-5; 10 nucleotides align to TRBD1. Germline V gene lookup returns CDR1 SGHKS and CDR2 YYEKEE (reference sequence). After removal of 4 bases from V and 6 bases from J, the junction contained 7 bases not matched to a gene. This CDR3 has 15 amino acids. The CDR3 loop is CASSQGTGEGQPQHF. CDR3 DNA: TGTGCCAGCAGCCAGGGGACAGGGGAAGGTCAGCCCCAGCATTTT.

The chain combines TRBV2 with TRBJ2-1; TRBD2 matches at 8 bases. This CDR3 is built from 15 residues. V was pared by 6 bases and J by 1 base, with 5 bases of the junction left unmatched. Germline V gene data show CDR1 as SNHLY and CDR2 as FYNNEI. The CDR3 region is CASSVSGISYNEQFF. The CDR3 DNA is TGTGCCAGCAGCGTTAGCGGGATTTCCTACAATGAGCAGTTCTTC.